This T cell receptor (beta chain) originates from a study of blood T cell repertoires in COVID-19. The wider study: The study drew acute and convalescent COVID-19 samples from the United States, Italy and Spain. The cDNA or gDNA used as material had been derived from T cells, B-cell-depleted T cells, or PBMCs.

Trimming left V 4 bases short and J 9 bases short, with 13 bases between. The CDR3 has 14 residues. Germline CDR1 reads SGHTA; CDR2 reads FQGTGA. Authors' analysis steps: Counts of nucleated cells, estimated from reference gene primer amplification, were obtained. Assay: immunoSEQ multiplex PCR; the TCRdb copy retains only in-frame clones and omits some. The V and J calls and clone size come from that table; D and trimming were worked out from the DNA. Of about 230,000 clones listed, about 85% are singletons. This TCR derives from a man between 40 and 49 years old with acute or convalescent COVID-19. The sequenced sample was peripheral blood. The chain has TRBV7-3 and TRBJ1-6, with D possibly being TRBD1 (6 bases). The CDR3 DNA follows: TGTGCCAGCAGCTCAGGGGAGCGTGGTTCACCCCTCCACTTT. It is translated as CASSSGERGSPLHF.